This is a list of T cell receptor beta chains from one sample in a study of blood T cell repertoires in COVID-19. The data were produced by immunoSEQ multiplex PCR, yet TCRdb's version contains in-frame clones alone and is incomplete. Among 380,000 or so clones listed, around 87% were seen once. Material: PBMCs or T cells enriched from blood (not recorded which). The receptors shown here come from a woman in her twenties or thirties with acute COVID-19. CDR3s include the opening cysteine and the closing phenylalanine or tryptophan. The D gene is left open where the match is weak. Expanded clones are given a class, and other clones once, few, many or no size at all.

d_call | j_call | clone_size | v_call | cdr3_aa | cdr3_nt
. | TRBJ2-1 | . | TRBV7-3 | CASSLLQGYGEQFF | TGTGCCAGCAGCTTACTGCAGGGTTACGGGGAGCAGTTCTTC
. | TRBJ1-5 | . | TRBV6-2/TRBV6-3 | CASSPINRLSPNSNQPQHF | TGTGCCAGCAGCCCTATCAACCGCCTGTCCCCTAATAGCAATCAGCCCCAGCATTTT
. | TRBJ1-3 | . | TRBV7-2 | CASSLDITGNTIYF | TGTGCCAGCAGCTTAGACATAACTGGAAACACCATATATTTT
. | TRBJ1-6 | . | TRBV2 | CASSEEGGSPLHF | TGTGCCAGCAGTGAGGAGGGTGGCTCACCCCTCCACTTT
TRBD1 | TRBJ1-4 | . | TRBV2 | CASRDRVANEKLFF | TGTGCCAGCAGGGACAGGGTGGCTAATGAAAAACTGTTTTTT
TRBD1 | TRBJ2-7 | . | TRBV4-2 | CASSHAGQGEAYEQYF | TGTGCCAGCAGCCACGCTGGACAGGGGGAGGCCTACGAGCAGTACTTC
TRBD1 | TRBJ1-3 | . | TRBV10-2 | CASTPPTGAGNTIYF | TGCGCCAGCACACCACCGACAGGGGCTGGAAACACCATATATTTT
. | TRBJ1-3 | . | TRBV7-2 | CASSLASTGRGNTIYF | TGTGCCAGCAGCTTAGCCTCCACAGGGAGAGGAAACACCATATATTTT
TRBD1 | TRBJ1-2 | few | TRBV5-1 | CASSWRDREYGYTF | TGCGCCAGCAGCTGGAGGGACAGGGAATATGGCTACACCTTC
. | TRBJ1-2 | . | TRBV6-1 | CASSEPGGSLGYGYTF | TGTGCCAGCAGTGAACCGGGGGGCAGCTTGGGCTATGGCTACACCTTC
. | TRBJ1-1 | . | TRBV6-5 | CASSYGGAEAFF | TGTGCCAGCAGTTACGGGGGGGCTGAAGCTTTCTTT
TRBD1 | TRBJ2-3 | . | TRBV10-3 | CAIRGDRGFITDTQYF | TGTGCCATCAGGGGGGACAGGGGGTTCATCACAGATACGCAGTATTTT
TRBD2 | TRBJ2-2 | . | TRBV18 | CASSARDSGAAGELFF | TGTGCCAGCTCAGCCCGGGATAGCGGGGCCGCCGGGGAGCTGTTTTTT
. | TRBJ1-1 | . | TRBV11-2 | CASSLEAAALDSEAFF | TGTGCCAGCAGCTTAGAGGCAGCAGCCTTGGACTCTGAAGCTTTCTTT
. | TRBJ1-1 | . | TRBV9 | CASSVGSLPGYTEAFF | TGTGCCAGCAGCGTAGGGTCGCTTCCAGGGTACACTGAAGCTTTCTTT
. | TRBJ2-7 | . | TRBV15 | CATSRAHSYEQYF | TGTGCCACCAGCAGGGCCCACTCCTACGAGCAGTACTTC
. | TRBJ1-1 | . | TRBV5-1 | CASSRTGASTEAFF | TGCGCCAGCAGCCGCACAGGAGCTAGCACTGAAGCTTTCTTT
TRBD1 | TRBJ2-3 | . | TRBV5-1 | CASSPGQGAADTQYF | TGCGCCAGCAGCCCCGGACAGGGGGCGGCAGATACGCAGTATTTT
. | TRBJ1-1 | . | TRBV5-1 | CASRAVRGSTEAFF | TGCGCCAGCAGAGCCGTCAGGGGAAGCACTGAAGCTTTCTTT
TRBD1 | TRBJ1-1 | . | TRBV9 | CASSGDRVGTEAFF | TGTGCCAGCAGCGGGGACAGGGTAGGCACTGAAGCTTTCTTT
. | TRBJ1-5 | . | TRBV7-9 | CASSLVGQLYSNQPQHF | TGTGCCAGCAGCTTAGTTGGACAGCTATATAGCAATCAGCCCCAGCATTTT
TRBD2 | TRBJ2-3 | . | TRBV5-5 | CASSFVGGGSDTQYF | TGTGCCAGCAGCTTCGTGGGCGGGGGGTCAGATACGCAGTATTTT
TRBD2 | TRBJ2-3 | once | TRBV7-2 | CASSLRPSSGGVTDTQYF | TGTGCCAGCAGCTTAAGACCCTCTAGCGGGGGAGTCACAGATACGCAGTATTTT
TRBD1 | TRBJ2-7 | . | TRBV5-6 | CASSRGQGPSYEQYF | TGTGCCAGCAGCCGGGGACAGGGTCCCTCCTACGAGCAGTACTTC
TRBD1 | TRBJ2-7 | . | TRBV7-8 | CASSLRTGTGGTYEQYF | TGTGCCAGCAGCTTAAGAACCGGGACAGGGGGTACCTACGAGCAGTACTTC
. | TRBJ2-3 | . | TRBV7-3 | CASSATGLTTDTQYF | TGTGCCAGCAGCGCCACAGGCTTGACCACAGATACGCAGTATTTT
TRBD1 | TRBJ2-5 | few | TRBV5-1 | CASSWTGLRETQYF | TGCGCCAGCAGCTGGACAGGGCTGCGAGAGACCCAGTACTTC
. | TRBJ1-2 | . | TRBV7-9 | CASSLDESEANYGYTF | TGTGCCAGCAGCTTAGACGAGTCCGAAGCTAACTATGGCTACACCTTC
. | TRBJ2-1 | . | TRBV11-1 | CASSQEAAGASNEQFF | TGTGCCAGCAGCCAAGAGGCGGCGGGGGCTTCCAATGAGCAGTTCTTC
TRBD1 | TRBJ2-7 | . | TRBV9 | CASSRTGPSTEQYF | TGTGCCAGCAGCAGGACAGGCCCGTCTACCGAGCAGTACTTC
TRBD1 | TRBJ1-6 | . | TRBV7-2 | CASSLGDRDNSPLHF | TGTGCCAGCAGCTTAGGGGACAGGGATAATTCACCCCTCCACTTT
. | TRBJ1-5 | . | TRBV18 | CASSTGIGQPQHF | TGTGCCAGCTCAACAGGGATAGGCCAGCCCCAGCATTTT
. | TRBJ1-5 | . | TRBV7-6 | CASSLQGSNQPQHF | TGTGCCAGCAGTCTACAGGGAAGCAATCAGCCCCAGCATTTT
TRBD1 | TRBJ2-6 | . | TRBV9 | CASRDRQGPSLAGANVLTF | TGTGCCAGCAGGGACCGACAGGGGCCAAGTTTAGCTGGGGCCAACGTCCTGACTTTC
. | TRBJ1-4 | . | TRBV5-1 | CATKRGDNEKLFF | TGCGCCACCAAAAGGGGCGATAATGAAAAACTGTTTTTT
TRBD1 | TRBJ1-5 | . | TRBV5-1 | CASSLGQGANQPQHF | TGCGCCAGCAGCCTCGGACAGGGGGCGAATCAGCCCCAGCATTTT
. | TRBJ2-2 | . | TRBV3-1/TRBV3-2 | CASSQQWTGELFF | TGTGCCAGCAGCCAGCAGTGGACCGGGGAGCTGTTTTTT
TRBD1 | TRBJ2-3 | . | TRBV7-9 | CASSLGDRVWDTQYF | TGTGCCAGCAGCTTAGGGGACAGGGTTTGGGATACGCAGTATTTT
TRBD1 | TRBJ2-3 | . | TRBV11-2 | CASSSRDSDSTDTQYF | TGTGCCAGCAGCTCCCGGGACAGCGACAGCACAGATACGCAGTATTTT
. | TRBJ1-4 | . | TRBV7-3 | CASSSSGRREKLFF | TGTGCCAGCAGCTCATCGGGGAGAAGGGAAAAACTGTTTTTT
. | TRBJ1-5 | . | TRBV5-1 | CASSLGTGGNQPQHF | TGCGCCAGCAGCTTGGGGACGGGGGGGAATCAGCCCCAGCATTTT